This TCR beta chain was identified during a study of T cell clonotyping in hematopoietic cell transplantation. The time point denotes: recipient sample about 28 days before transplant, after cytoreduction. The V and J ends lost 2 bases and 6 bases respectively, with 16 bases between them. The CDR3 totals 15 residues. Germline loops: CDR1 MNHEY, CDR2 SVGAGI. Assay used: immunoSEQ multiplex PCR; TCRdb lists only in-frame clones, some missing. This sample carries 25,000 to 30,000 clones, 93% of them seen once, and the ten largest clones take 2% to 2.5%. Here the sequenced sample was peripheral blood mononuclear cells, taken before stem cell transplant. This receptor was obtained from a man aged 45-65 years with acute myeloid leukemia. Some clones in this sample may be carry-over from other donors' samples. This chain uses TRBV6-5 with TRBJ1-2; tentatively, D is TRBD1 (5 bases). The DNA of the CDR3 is TGTGCCAGCAGTTACAGCGGACAATCCCGGGATGGCTACACCTTC. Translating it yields CASSYSGQSRDGYTF.